This paragraph covers one TCR beta chain sequence. Antigen specificity is unknown. Unique molecular identifiers were affixed to single, distinct cDNA molecules. MiXCR, run by TCRdb on the 5' RACE reads, gives a single entry per CDR3 protein. The data hold around 78,000 distinct CDR3 sequences, with more than 13% observed a single time. The data are from a study of early T cells in non-severe SARS-CoV-2 infection. In the study overall: Sequencing used unsorted whole-blood bulk RNA, so chains lack pairing.

Study-wide points: The VDJdb matching leaned toward anti-spike CD8 responses and overlooked private and CD4 specificities.

CDR3 size: 16 residues. The ends lost 1 base at V and 4 bases at J; junction bases unmatched: 7. Germline V gene lookup returns CDR1 DFQATT and CDR2 SNEGSKA (reference sequence). The sequenced material came from whole blood. This clonotype originated in an adult who was a healthcare worker with PCR-confirmed SARS-CoV-2 infection or an uninfected control (not recorded which). The chain joins TRBV20-1 to TRBJ2-5; TRBD2 agrees at 12 bases. Written as DNA, the CDR3 is TGCAGTGCTAGAGTCGACCTAGCGGGGGGGAGAGAGACCCAGTACTTC. Encoded protein: CSARVDLAGGRETQYF.